This T cell receptor beta chain was captured in a study of T cells in Graves' hyperthyroidism and ophthalmopathy. CDR3 size: 15 residues. J gave up 7 bases and V 6 bases, and 12 bases lay outside the gene matches. Germline lookup yields CDR1 MDHEN and CDR2 SYDVKM. It was RNA transcripts that yielded the amplified TCR beta CDR3 regions. When the TCR CDR3 underwent first-round RT-PCR, the HTBI primer set was used. TCRdb called the multiplex PCR reads again in MiXCR, with one record for every CDR3 protein. The profile shows 330,000 or so distinct CDR3 sequences, around 20% of them singletons. General observations from the study: Classification by a 13 V-J model distinguished ophthalmopathy from stable hyperthyroidism.

Ten or more counts support this clonotype. Its antigen is not known. This sequence joins TRBV28 and TRBJ1-2; 9 bases fit TRBD1. Source material: blood. The TCR originated in a man between 50 and 59 years old with Graves' ophthalmopathy. For the CDR3, the DNA is TGTGCCAGCAGCCCAGGGACAGGGAGTGGTCTTGGCTACACCTTC. Its translation is CASSPGTGSGLGYTF.